The 23 T cell receptor beta chains presented below share a single source sample, sequenced in a study of T cell responses to AZD1222 COVID-19 vaccine. Using immunoSEQ multiplex PCR, the repertoire was profiled, and TCRdb retains in-frame clones only, with some absent. The sample includes about 120,000 clones, 80% to 90% of them seen just once. The sequences come from peripheral blood, collected on day 0 of MenACWY control vaccination. The receptor source for this set is an adult in good health.

This sequence joins TRBV24-1 and TRBJ2-1, with 13 bases identical to TRBD2. Trimming cost V 3 bases and J 6 bases; bases outside gene matches: 4. Germline-derived CDR1 and CDR2 are KGHDR and SFDVKD. This CDR3 contains 16 residues. The CDR3 reads CATSDATSGRANEQFF. The CDR3 DNA follows: TGTGCCACCAGTGATGCTACTAGCGGGAGGGCCAATGAGCAGTTCTTC.

J is TRBJ2-1 and V is TRBV10-2; D possibly uses TRBD1 or TRBD2 (5 bases each). The CDR3 covers 17 residues. V lost 3 bases to trimming and J lost 3 bases, with 18 bases between them. Germline V gene data show CDR1 as WSHSY and CDR2 as SAAADI. This chain's CDR3 is CASSEFLWGTIYNEQFF. The CDR3 DNA sequence: TGCGCCAGCAGTGAATTTCTTTGGGGGACGATCTACAATGAGCAGTTCTTC.

This CDR3 reads CASSVRTDTGELFF. As DNA, the CDR3 is TGTGCCAGCAGCGTTAGGACAGACACCGGGGAGCTGTTTTTT. The chain is built from TRBV9 and TRBJ2-2; TRBD1 is a possible D gene (6 bases). The CDR3 is made up of 14 amino acids. CDR1 is SGDLS and CDR2 is YYNGEE in the germline V gene. V was pared by 2 bases and J by 3 bases, with 8 bases between.

V usage is TRBV27 and J usage is TRBJ2-7; 8 bases match TRBD2. CDR1 is MNHEY, CDR2 SMNVEV, per germline (reference sequence). With 5 bases clipped from V and 0 bases from J, the junction kept 9 bases outside the gene matches. The CDR3 has 16 residues. CDR3 sequence: CASSQASGFSSYEQYF. CDR3 DNA sequence: TGTGCCAGCAGTCAGGCTAGCGGGTTCAGCTCCTACGAGCAGTACTTC.

The V and J genes are TRBV5-5 and TRBJ1-1, with unresolved D. The germline CDR1 and CDR2 sequences are SGHKS and YYEKEE (reference sequence). Trimming removed 4 bases at V and 4 bases at J, with 23 bases between. This CDR3 region has 17 residues. The CDR3 sequence is CASSERGGGGRGTEAFF. The CDR3 nucleotides read TGTGCCAGCAGCGAACGGGGAGGAGGTGGTCGGGGCACTGAAGCTTTCTTT. The full variable domain, rest sourced from reference TRBV5-5 and TRBJ1-1, is DAGVTQSPTHLIKTRGQQVTLRCSPISGHKSVSWYQQVLGQGPQFIFQYYEKEERGRGNFPDRFSARQFPNYSSELNVNALLLGDSALYLCASSERGGGGRGTEAFFGQGTRLTVV.

The rearrangement joins TRBV7-6 to TRBJ1-4, with TRBD1 identical over 8 bases. CDR1 is SGHVS, CDR2 FNYEAQ, per germline. The CDR3 sequence is 13 residues long. The J segment lost 10 bases and the V segment lost 1 base, leaving 2 bases of the junction unmatched. The CDR3: CASSLETGVKLFF. CDR3 DNA sequence: TGTGCCAGCAGCTTAGAGACAGGGGTAAAACTGTTTTTT.

The CDR3, as DNA: TGTGCCAGCAGCCCAAGACAGGTGCCGCAGTTCTTC. Protein product: CASSPRQVPQFF. The V and J genes are TRBV11-3 and TRBJ2-1, with D maybe TRBD1 (6 bases). The CDR3 runs to 12 residues. V shed 5 bases and J shed 12 bases, with 14 bases lying between them. Germline-derived CDR1 and CDR2 are SGHNT and YENEEA.

The chain joins TRBV7-9 to TRBJ1-1; D possibly corresponds to TRBD1 (5 bases). CDR3 size: 13 residues. Germline V gives CDR1 SEHNR, CDR2 FQNEAQ (reference sequence). V was shortened by 4 bases and J by 7 bases, with 13 bases between the two germline ends. CDR3 sequence reads: CASSSPRGDEAFF. The CDR3 DNA reads as TGTGCCAGCAGCTCCCCTCGGGGGGATGAAGCTTTCTTT.

The chain employs TRBV5-1 and TRBJ2-7; no clear D gene. The germline CDR1 and CDR2 sequences are SGHRS and YFSETQ. The CDR3 has 15 residues. Trimming left V 2 bases short and J 6 bases short, with 18 bases between. The CDR3 DNA reads as TGCGCCAGCAGCTTTGGGCCCGGAACTTCGCGCGAGCAGTACTTC. Amino acids: CASSFGPGTSREQYF.

This chain connects TRBV19 to TRBJ2-2; TRBD1 is a possible D gene (6 bases). This CDR3 is built from 15 residues. Germline CDR1 is LNHDA and CDR2 is SQIVND (reference sequence). Trimming shortened V by 7 bases and J by 3 bases, and 15 bases separated the two germline ends. The CDR3 region has the DNA TGTGCCAGTAAAGTAGGGGGAGCGCACACCGGGGAGCTGTTTTTT. Translated, it gives CASKVGGAHTGELFF.

The V and J genes are TRBV5-1 and TRBJ1-2; D not certain. V lost 7 bases to trimming and J lost 5 bases, with 18 bases between them. The CDR3 consists of 14 residues. Germline assignment: CDR1 SGHRS and CDR2 YFSETQ. CDR3 sequence reads: CASGPDGSTYGYTF. As DNA, the CDR3 is TGCGCCAGCGGTCCGGACGGATCAACGTATGGCTACACCTTC.

The chain combines TRBV2 with TRBJ2-1; D is unclear. Germline lookup yields CDR1 SNHLY and CDR2 FYNNEI. This CDR3 region has 13 residues. Trimming removed 3 bases at V and 4 bases at J, with 7 bases between. The CDR3 region is CASSESKYNEQFF. Here the CDR3 DNA reads TGTGCCAGCAGTGAGTCTAAATACAATGAGCAGTTCTTC.

The rearrangement joins TRBV11-3 to TRBJ1-1; 7 nucleotides line up with TRBD1. Losses at the gene ends were 4 bases for V and 0 bases for J; bases not matched to a gene: 5. The CDR3 extends over 15 amino acids. CDR1 is SGHNT and CDR2 is YENEEA in the germline V gene. CDR3 coding DNA: TGTGCCAGCAGCTACCAGACAGGGATGAACACTGAAGCTTTCTTT. Its protein product is CASSYQTGMNTEAFF.

The J gene is TRBJ1-2, the V gene TRBV24-1, with 8 bases aligning to TRBD1. The junction had 6 bases not matched to a gene; V was cut back by 5 bases and J by 2 bases. This CDR3 is 15 amino acids long. Per germline, CDR1 KGHDR and CDR2 SFDVKD. For the CDR3, the DNA is TGTGCCACCAGTGGGGGACAGGATAACAACTATGGCTACACCTTC. Residues: CATSGGQDNNYGYTF.

V and J are TRBV27 and TRBJ1-1; possible D gene TRBD1, 5 bases. Germline CDR1 MNHEY, CDR2 SMNVEV (reference sequence). V was shortened by 2 bases and J by 4 bases, with 11 bases between the two germline ends. This CDR3 is built from 14 residues. CDR3 sequence: CASSLGTGGTEAFF. The CDR3 DNA reads as TGTGCCAGCAGTTTAGGGACGGGGGGCACTGAAGCTTTCTTT.

The chain carries TRBV5-4 and TRBJ1-6, with D maybe TRBD1 (5 bases). Germline CDR1 is SGHNT and CDR2 is YYREEE (reference sequence). V was trimmed by 4 bases and J by 4 bases, leaving 24 bases between them. CDR3 length equals 19 residues. CDR3 DNA sequence: TGTGCCAGCAGCCCTCGAGCGGCGGGGTTGGGACGTTATAATTCACCCCTCCACTTT. Translating it yields CASSPRAAGLGRYNSPLHF.

The chain is built from TRBV5-1 and TRBJ1-3, with 9 bases matching TRBD1. The V gene end was trimmed by 6 bases and the J gene end by 4 bases; junction bases not matched to a gene: 5. The CDR3 loop spans 14 amino acids. Germline V lookup: CDR1 SGHRS, CDR2 YFSETQ. CDR3 bases: TGCGCCAGCACCACCGGGACAGGGGGAAACACCATATATTTT. Its translation: CASTTGTGGNTIYF.

The V gene is TRBV6-1, the J gene TRBJ1-3; 8 bases match TRBD1. The CDR3 length is 18 residues. From germline, CDR1 is MNHNS and CDR2 SASEGT. V lost 2 bases to trimming and J lost 4 bases; unmatched junction nucleotides: 13. The CDR3 bases are TGTGCCAGCAGTGAATACAGTACAGGGGGACAGCGGGGAAACACCATATATTTT. It is translated as CASSEYSTGGQRGNTIYF.

This clone was seen a few times. This sequence joins TRBV9 and TRBJ1-6; D not certain. The CDR3 contains 14 residues. Trimming cost V 3 bases and J 3 bases, with 7 bases left between them. Germline V gene lookup returns CDR1 SGDLS and CDR2 YYNGEE. The CDR3, as DNA: TGTGCCAGCAGCGCCGACGGCTATAATTCACCCCTCCACTTT. The encoded protein is CASSADGYNSPLHF.

The chain carries TRBV27 and TRBJ1-1, with D perhaps TRBD1 (6 bases). There are 15 residues in the CDR3. V gave up 2 bases and J gave up 1 base, with 11 bases separating them. Germline loops: CDR1 MNHEY, CDR2 SMNVEV (reference sequence). The CDR3 nucleotides are TGTGCCAGCAGTTTAGGGGGGGCGCCGAACACTGAAGCTTTCTTT. Translation: CASSLGGAPNTEAFF.

This chain links TRBV18 with TRBJ2-3; weak D call: TRBD2 (5 bases). V lost 3 bases and J lost 6, with 13 bases in between. This CDR3 spans 14 amino acids. In germline, CDR1 is KGHSH, CDR2 LQKENI. The CDR3 nucleotides read TGTGCCAGCTCACCGGGCCTGGAGGCTGATACGCAGTATTTT. Its protein is CASSPGLEADTQYF.

The chain has TRBV9 and TRBJ2-7; TRBD1 agrees at 8 bases. J lost 5 bases, V lost 2 bases, and 6 bases had no gene match. The length of the CDR3 is 14 residues. Per germline, CDR1 SGDLS and CDR2 YYNGEE. CDR3 nucleotides: TGTGCCAGCAGCGTTGGGACAGGTCTTAACGAGCAGTACTTC. Translated, it gives CASSVGTGLNEQYF.

This chain uses TRBV24-1 with TRBJ2-5; possible D gene TRBD1, 5 bases. This CDR3 is built from 13 residues. The V gene lost 3 bases and the J gene lost 5 bases, with 9 bases spanning the gap. Germline assignment: CDR1 KGHDR and CDR2 SFDVKD. The CDR3 region has the DNA TGTGCCACCAGTGATCCAGGGCTGGAGACCCAGTACTTC. Translated, it gives CATSDPGLETQYF.